This entry lists 27 T cell receptor beta chains sequenced from one sample in a study of T cell changes during pregnancy in multiple sclerosis. Sequenced by immunoSEQ multiplex PCR; TCRdb stores in-frame clones only, minus some. The sample has fewer than 45,000 clones; 80% to 95% are singletons. Sequences were derived from CD4+ T cells from peripheral blood mononuclear cells, sampled in the first trimester of pregnancy. The source of these receptors is a female donor with multiple sclerosis, enrolled in a pregnancy study.

The chain carries TRBV19 and TRBJ1-5; D perhaps matches TRBD1 (6 bases). V lost 0 bases and J lost 4, with 13 bases in between. CDR3 size: 16 residues. The germline V gene has CDR1 LNHDA and CDR2 SQIVND (reference sequence). CDR3 amino acids: CASSIEKGRGNQPQHF. Here the CDR3 DNA reads TGTGCCAGTAGTATAGAGAAAGGCAGGGGAAATCAGCCCCAGCATTTT.

V gene TRBV12-5 combines with J gene TRBJ2-1, with TRBD1 matching 7 bases. The trim removed 4 bases at V and 7 bases at J, leaving 4 bases unmatched. The CDR3 runs 13 residues. CDR1 and CDR2 (germline): LGHNT, FRNRAP. CDR3 sequence reads: CASGSKGANEQFF. The DNA of the CDR3 is TGTGCTAGTGGTTCAAAGGGGGCGAATGAGCAGTTCTTC.

The rearrangement uses TRBV15 and TRBJ2-3; perhaps TRBD1 as D (5 bases). The CDR3 spans 21 residues. With 3 bases removed from V and 0 bases from J, the gap between germline ends came to 28 bases. Germline V gene data show CDR1 as LNHNV and CDR2 as YYDKDF (reference sequence). Here the CDR3 reads CATSSKGVSSSPFCSTDTQYF. The CDR3 nucleotides read TGTGCCACCAGCAGCAAAGGGGTAAGTAGTTCCCCCTTTTGTAGCACAGATACGCAGTATTTT.

The rearrangement links TRBV28 to TRBJ2-7; 11 positions agree with TRBD2. The trim removed 7 bases at V and 6 bases at J, leaving 5 bases unmatched. CDR1 is MDHEN, CDR2 SYDVKM, per germline. This CDR3 spans 13 amino acids. For the CDR3, the DNA is TGTGCCAGCAATAGCGGGAGGGCCTTCGAGCAGTACTTC. Amino acid sequence: CASNSGRAFEQYF.

This sequence joins TRBV4-2 and TRBJ2-5, with 11 positions matching TRBD2. This CDR3 is built from 19 residues. The germline CDR1 and CDR2 sequences are LGHNA and YNFKEQ. After removal of 0 bases from V and 5 bases from J, the junction contained 14 bases not matched to a gene. The CDR3 loop reads CASSQEDDLAGGPSETQYF. In DNA form, the CDR3 reads TGTGCCAGCAGCCAAGAAGACGACTTAGCGGGAGGGCCCTCGGAGACCCAGTACTTC.

V gene TRBV7-9 combines with J gene TRBJ2-4; D gene ambiguous. Germline V gene sequence: CDR1 SEHNR, CDR2 FQNEAQ (reference sequence). CDR3 length equals 15 residues. The germline V and J ends were trimmed by 1 base and 0 bases, with 7 bases remaining between them. The CDR3 loop is CASSLGSLAKNIQYF. CDR3 sequence (DNA): TGTGCCAGCAGCTTAGGAAGCCTAGCCAAAAACATTCAGTACTTC.

V is TRBV7-6 and J is TRBJ2-5; maybe TRBD2 (6 bases). The CDR3 has 20 residues. Germline V gene sequence: CDR1 SGHVS, CDR2 FNYEAQ. Trimming took off 5 bases at V and 2 bases at J, with 30 bases between the two ends. DNA of the CDR3: TGTGCCAGCAGCATGAACCCGACTAGTAGGCTCCTTGGGTCTCAAGAGACCCAGTACTTC. Its translation is CASSMNPTSRLLGSQETQYF.

This chain connects TRBV28 to TRBJ2-5, with a possible D match to TRBD2 (5 bases). Per germline, CDR1 MDHEN and CDR2 SYDVKM. The CDR3 extends over 15 amino acids. V lost 1 base, J lost 2 bases, and 11 bases lay in between. The CDR3 reads CASSLLAGTQETQYF. CDR3 nucleotide sequence: TGTGCCAGCAGTTTATTGGCGGGCACGCAAGAGACCCAGTACTTC.

The V and J genes are TRBV30 and TRBJ1-2, with D unresolved. Trimming pared 8 bases from V and 6 bases from J, leaving 16 bases between. Per the germline V gene, CDR1 is GTSNPN and CDR2 is SVGIG (reference sequence). The CDR3 extends over 12 amino acids. Here the CDR3 reads CAGRPTEDGYTF. Here the CDR3 DNA reads TGTGCCGGCCGACCCACGGAGGATGGCTACACCTTC.

The chain carries TRBV6-4 and TRBJ2-3, with a weak D call TRBD1 (6 bases). There are 14 residues in the CDR3. Germline V gene sequence: CDR1 MRHNA, CDR2 SNTAGT. V was cut by 3 bases and J by 3 bases, with 10 bases left in between. CDR3 sequence: CASSEGRGTDTQYF. The CDR3 coding sequence is TGTGCCAGCAGTGAGGGCAGGGGAACAGATACGCAGTATTTT.

The V gene is TRBV2, the J gene TRBJ1-5; TRBD1 agrees at 9 bases. This CDR3 spans 16 amino acids. From germline, CDR1 is SNHLY and CDR2 FYNNEI. V trimming: 7 bases; J trimming: 0 bases; junction bases outside the gene matches: 7. CDR3 protein: CASKSDRGYSNQPQHF. DNA for the CDR3: TGTGCCAGCAAATCGGACAGGGGCTATAGCAATCAGCCCCAGCATTTT. The full variable domain, rest sourced from reference TRBV2 and TRBJ1-5, is EPEVTQTPSHQVTQMGQEVILRCVPISNHLYFYWYRQILGQKVEFLVSFYNNEISEKSEIFDDQFSVERPDGSNFTLKIRSTKLEDSAMYFCASKSDRGYSNQPQHFGDGTRLSIL.

A single count supports this clone. V and J are TRBV6-5 and TRBJ2-2; perhaps TRBD2 as D (5 bases). The CDR3 is 13 residues long. Trimming took off 6 bases at V and 7 bases at J, with 12 bases between the two ends. CDR1 MNHEY and CDR2 SVGAGI come from the germline V gene. The CDR3 region is CASRPKRFGELFF. The CDR3 region has the DNA TGTGCCAGCAGGCCCAAGCGGTTCGGGGAGCTGTTTTTT.

This clone was detected once. CDR3 region: CASGRGLAGGDEQYF. CDR3 bases: TGTGCCAGTGGGCGCGGACTAGCGGGAGGGGACGAGCAGTACTTC. This chain connects TRBV19 to TRBJ2-7, with TRBD2 matching over 15 bases. The length of the CDR3 is 15 residues. V was clipped by 8 bases and J by 5 bases; unmatched bases: 7. Germline V gene lookup returns CDR1 LNHDA and CDR2 SQIVND (reference sequence).

The chain links TRBV11-2 to TRBJ2-1, with 7 bases that match TRBD2. This CDR3 is 14 amino acids long. J lost 1 base, V lost 8 bases, and 5 bases had no gene match. Germline V CDR1 and CDR2: SGHAT, FQNNGV. CDR3 nucleotide sequence: TGTGCCAGCGGGCCGGGGGGATCCTACAATGAGCAGTTCTTC. Translating gives CASGPGGSYNEQFF.

The V and J genes are TRBV4-1 and TRBJ2-5; 9 bases align to TRBD1. The germline CDR1 and CDR2 sequences are MGHRA and YSYEKL. This CDR3 has 16 amino acids. V was clipped by 0 bases and J by 2 bases; unmatched bases: 4. The CDR3 DNA follows: TGCGCCAGCAGCCAAGACGGGACAGGGCGGCAAGAGACCCAGTACTTC. This encodes CASSQDGTGRQETQYF.

This clone is a singleton in its sample. The chain's CDR3 is CATSSQLATNEKLFF. The CDR3 nucleotides read TGTGCCACCAGCAGTCAACTTGCAACTAATGAAAAACTGTTTTTT. This chain joins TRBV15 and TRBJ1-4; D unclear. The CDR3 covers 15 residues. Germline CDR1 reads LNHNV; CDR2 reads YYDKDF (reference sequence). Deletions cut 3 bases from V and 0 bases from J, with 8 bases between.

The sample holds a few counts of this clone. The chain carries TRBV19 and TRBJ1-3, with 10 bases fitting TRBD1. Germline CDR1 LNHDA, CDR2 SQIVND (reference sequence). With 4 bases clipped from V and 2 bases from J, the junction kept 5 bases outside the gene matches. The CDR3 has 16 amino acids. CDR3 residues: CASSTTGQGAGNTIYF. CDR3 in DNA: TGTGCCAGTAGTACCACCGGACAGGGGGCTGGAAACACCATATATTTT.

This chain connects TRBV14 to TRBJ2-3; no definite D call. Between the trimmed V and J ends, which lost 0 bases and 6 bases, there was a span of 7 bases. The V gene's germline CDR1 is SGHDN and CDR2 FVKESK. The CDR3 has 13 amino acids. CDR3 sequence (DNA): TGTGCCAGCAGCCAAGACTTAGTGGATACGCAGTATTTT. Translating it yields CASSQDLVDTQYF. Looking up the rest from reference TRBV14 and TRBJ2-3 gives the full variable domain: EAGVTQFPSHSVIEKGQTVTLRCDPISGHDNLYWYRRVMGKEIKFLLHFVKESKQDESGMPNNRFLAERTGGTYSTLKVQPAELEDSGVYFCASSQDLVDTQYFGPGTRLTVL.

CDR3 in amino acids: CASSFTSYEQYF. CDR3 bases: TGTGCCAGCAGCTTCACTTCCTACGAGCAGTACTTC. The chain couples TRBV5-4 to TRBJ2-7; D call uncertain. Germline V gene lookup returns CDR1 SGHNT and CDR2 YYREEE (reference sequence). This CDR3 has 12 amino acids. V lost 2 bases to trimming and J lost 1 base, with 4 bases between them.

The chain recombines TRBV29-1 with TRBJ2-7; D is possibly TRBD2 (6 bases). The germline V and J ends were trimmed by 3 bases and 3 bases, with 21 bases remaining between them. The CDR3 loop spans 16 amino acids. Germline CDR1 reads SQVTM; CDR2 reads ANQGSEA. CDR3 bases: TGCAGCGTTGAGGGTCTAAGCGGCCAGGGAGGCTACGAGCAGTACTTC. Amino acids: CSVEGLSGQGGYEQYF.

The V gene is TRBV29-1, the J gene TRBJ2-5; 7 bases are shared with TRBD2. V shed 7 bases, J shed 5 bases, and the junction held 13 bases outside the gene matches. CDR3 size: 14 residues. Germline assignment: CDR1 SQVTM and CDR2 ANQGSEA. CDR3 loop: CSAWGGPSGETQYF. CDR3 DNA: TGCAGCGCATGGGGGGGACCTAGTGGGGAGACCCAGTACTTC.

V and J are TRBV10-3 and TRBJ2-7, with 8 positions matching TRBD1. Germline V gene data show CDR1 as ENHRY and CDR2 as SYGVKD. Unmatched junction bases numbered 7, after V lost 2 bases and J lost 4 bases. This CDR3 comprises 15 residues. The DNA for the CDR3 is TGTGCCATCAGTGAGGGACAGGGAGAACCTTACGAGCAGTACTTC. Amino acid sequence: CAISEGQGEPYEQYF.

The V gene is TRBV7-2, the J gene TRBJ2-2, with a possible D match to TRBD2 (6 bases). V lost 1 base, J lost 8 bases, and 14 bases lay in between. The CDR3 sequence is 15 residues long. The V gene's germline CDR1 is SGHTA and CDR2 FQGNSA. CDR3 in DNA: TGTGCCAGCAGCTTAGTGGGCGCTAGCGTAGGGGAGCTGTTTTTT. Encoded protein: CASSLVGASVGELFF.

The V and J genes are TRBV7-2 and TRBJ2-1; weak D call: TRBD1 (6 bases). CDR1 is SGHTA, CDR2 FQGNSA, per germline. CDR3 length equals 17 residues. Trimming pared 1 base from V and 5 bases from J, leaving 18 bases between. CDR3 coding DNA: TGTGCCAGCAGCTTAGTTGGGGTGGACAGCCCGAACAATGAGCAGTTCTTC. Its translation: CASSLVGVDSPNNEQFF.

This clone appeared once. The J gene is TRBJ1-3, the V gene TRBV5-1; 8 bases are shared with TRBD1. J gave up 3 bases and V 4 bases, and 9 bases lay outside the gene matches. CDR3 length: 16 residues. Germline CDR1 is SGHRS and CDR2 is YFSETQ. The CDR3 DNA reads TGCGCCAGCAGCCCCAATGTCGGGACAGGTGGAAACACCATATATTTT. Translating gives CASSPNVGTGGNTIYF. Combining the CDR3 with reference TRBV5-1 and TRBJ1-3 gives the whole variable domain KAGVTQTPRYLIKTRGQQVTLSCSPISGHRSVSWYQQTPGQGLQFLFEYFSETQRNKGNFPGRFSGRQFSNSRSEMNVSTLELGDSALYLCASSPNVGTGGNTIYFGEGSWLTVV.

In its sample, this clone was seen once. The chain has TRBV16 and TRBJ2-1; D is undetermined. V lost 3 bases and J lost 10, with 19 bases in between. The germline CDR1 and CDR2 sequences are KGHSY and FQNENV. This CDR3 region has 15 residues. DNA for the CDR3: TGTGCCAGCAGCCACTTTTCCAATCCTACAGTAGAGCAGTTCTTC. This gives the protein CASSHFSNPTVEQFF.

The rearrangement uses TRBV5-1 and TRBJ2-7; perhaps TRBD2 as D (6 bases). Germline CDR1 reads SGHRS; CDR2 reads YFSETQ. The CDR3 totals 15 residues. V was shortened by 0 bases and J by 1 base, with 11 bases between the two germline ends. The CDR3 DNA reads as TGCGCCAGCAGCTTGGAGGGGAGCGGGTCCTACGAGCAGTACTTC. Translation: CASSLEGSGSYEQYF.